Listed here are 6 T cell receptor beta chains from one sample, sequenced in a study of molecular identifiers for immune sequencing clone quantification. TCRdb passed the PCR reads through MiXCR, listing each CDR3 protein once. Here the sample spans hundreds of thousands of distinct CDR3 sequences, about 25% being singletons. Sequencing was carried out using naive CD8+ T cells from blood, with Jurkat cell RNA spiked in. Subset meaning: FACS-sorted CD8+CD4-CCR7+CD45RA+ naive T cells. These receptors were collected from a human donor in good health. Some libraries in this study had Jurkat cell RNA spiked in.

The table lists this clonotype with a few counts. The chain carries TRBV19 and TRBJ1-5; maybe TRBD1 (5 bases). Between the trimmed V and J ends, which lost 7 bases and 2 bases, there was a span of 15 bases. Germline CDR1 LNHDA, CDR2 SQIVND (reference sequence). CDR3 length: 15 residues. DNA for the CDR3: TGTGCCAGTAATTTTGGGCAGGGACGCAATCAGCCCCAGCATTTT. Its translation is CASNFGQGRNQPQHF. Supplemented by reference TRBV19 and TRBJ1-5, the full variable domain reads DGGITQSPKYLFRKEGQNVTLSCEQNLNHDAMYWYRQDPGQGLRLIYYSQIVNDFQKGDIAEGYSVSREKKESFPLTVTSAQKNPTAFYLCASNFGQGRNQPQHFGDGTRLSIL.

As regards this clonotype: Lacking the conserved final phenylalanine or tryptophan, this CDR3 likely reflects a read error. V and J are TRBV6-1 and TRBJ2-3, with 11 bases identical to TRBD2. Germline-derived CDR1 and CDR2 are MNHNS and SASEGT. CDR3 length equals 17 residues. V gave up 1 base and J gave up 5 bases; unmatched junction bases: 8. Here the CDR3 reads CASSEVAGGLIGDTQYL. The CDR3 bases are TGTGCCAGCAGTGAAGTAGCGGGGGGGCTCATTGGAGATACGCAGTATCTT.

This clonotype was counted a few times. The genes are TRBV7-9 and TRBJ1-1, with TRBD1 matching 10 bases. The V gene's germline CDR1 is SEHNR and CDR2 FQNEAQ (reference sequence). J gave up 4 bases and V 1 base, and 3 bases lay outside the gene matches. This CDR3 is 15 amino acids long. CDR3 DNA sequence: TGTGCCAGCAGCTTAGTTGGGACAGGGGTCACTGAAGCTTTCTTT. Translated, it gives CASSLVGTGVTEAFF.

Turning to this clonotype: Since a much larger clone is just one base distant, this may be a read error. V is TRBV27 and J is TRBJ2-5; D is unclear. Germline V gene sequence: CDR1 MNHEY, CDR2 SMNVEV (reference sequence). The CDR3 has 16 amino acids. Trimming removed 4 bases at V and 0 bases at J, with 15 bases between. This CDR3 is CASSSVSRPNQETQYF. CDR3 sequence (DNA): TGTGCCAGCAGTTCTGTCTCTAGACCAAACCAAGAGACCCAGTACTTC.

The chain has TRBV12-3 or TRBV12-4 and TRBJ1-4; the match to TRBD1 covers 7 bases. The V segment lost 5 bases and the J segment 1 base; nucleotides outside the gene matches: 7. CDR3 length: 16 residues. The CDR3 region is CASSPQGVGTNEKLFF. The CDR3 DNA follows: TGTGCCAGCAGTCCGCAGGGGGTTGGAACTAATGAAAAACTGTTTTTT.

The chain links TRBV6-5 to TRBJ1-2; D unresolved. V was cut by 5 bases and J by 1 base, with 11 bases left in between. The germline CDR1 and CDR2 sequences are MNHEY and SVGAGI. This CDR3 has 14 residues. The CDR3 DNA is TGTGCCAGCAGTCCGGTCAACGTTAACTATGGCTACACCTTC. Translating it yields CASSPVNVNYGYTF.